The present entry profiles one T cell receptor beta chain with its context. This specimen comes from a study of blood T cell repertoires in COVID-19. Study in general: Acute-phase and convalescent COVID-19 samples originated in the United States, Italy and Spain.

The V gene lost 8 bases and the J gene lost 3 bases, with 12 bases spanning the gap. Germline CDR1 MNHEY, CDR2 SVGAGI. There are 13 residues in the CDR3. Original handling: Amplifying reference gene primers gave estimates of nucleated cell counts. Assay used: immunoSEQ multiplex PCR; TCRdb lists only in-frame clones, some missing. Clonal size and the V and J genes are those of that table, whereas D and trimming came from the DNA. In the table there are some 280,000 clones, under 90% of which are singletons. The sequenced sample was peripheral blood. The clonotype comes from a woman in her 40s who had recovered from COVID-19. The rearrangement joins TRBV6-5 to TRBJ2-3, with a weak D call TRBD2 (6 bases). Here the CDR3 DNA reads TGTGCCAGCGAAACCGGGACTACAGATACGCAGTATTTT. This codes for CASETGTTDTQYF.